Presented here are 21 T cell receptor beta chains from one specimen sequenced in a study of T cells after yellow fever vaccination. From the 5' RACE reads, TCRdb called clonotypes with MiXCR, one entry per CDR3 protein. Of fewer than 150,000 distinct CDR3 sequences in the sample, roughly 8% were seen once. The sequenced sample was CD4+ T cells sorted from PBMCs, obtained 5 days after the yellow fever booster vaccination. These receptors all stem from a man under 40 who received the YFV17D yellow fever vaccine.

In its sample, this clonotype was seen many times. The chain is built from TRBV3-1 and TRBJ2-4; no clear D. Per germline, CDR1 LGHDT and CDR2 YNNKEL (reference sequence). V dropped 0 bases and J dropped 11 bases, with 11 bases sitting between them. This CDR3 is built from 13 residues. CDR3: CASSQDWTSLQYF. The CDR3 region has the DNA TGTGCCAGCAGCCAAGATTGGACCTCTCTTCAGTACTTC.

This clonotype was seen ten or more times. This sequence joins TRBV15 and TRBJ2-1; 7 nucleotides match TRBD1. The CDR3 loop spans 15 amino acids. Germline assignment: CDR1 LNHNV and CDR2 YYDKDF (reference sequence). The trim removed 3 bases at V and 4 bases at J, leaving 6 bases unmatched. The CDR3 DNA sequence: TGTGCCACCAGCAGGACCGGGACAGCTTACAATGAGCAGTTCTTC. Its translation is CATSRTGTAYNEQFF.

This clonotype was detected many times. J is TRBJ2-7 and V is TRBV5-1, with 8 bases that match TRBD1. V shed 7 bases and J 0 bases; nucleotides not matched to a gene: 6. CDR3 size: 14 residues. Per the germline V gene, CDR1 is SGHRS and CDR2 is YFSETQ. The chain's CDR3 is CASGTGTSSYEQYF. DNA for the CDR3: TGCGCCAGCGGGACAGGAACTTCCTCCTACGAGCAGTACTTC.

This clonotype was detected many times. V usage is TRBV19 and J usage is TRBJ2-7; a weak D match, TRBD2 (5 bases). Germline CDR1 reads LNHDA; CDR2 reads SQIVND (reference sequence). The CDR3 is 14 residues long. V was shortened by 2 bases and J by 0 bases, with 8 bases between the two germline ends. The CDR3: CASSINGNSYEQYF. The CDR3 DNA sequence: TGTGCCAGTAGTATAAACGGGAACTCCTACGAGCAGTACTTC.

This clonotype was observed many times. CDR3 bases: TGCGCCAGCAGCTCCCAGTCCGGGAGGGTGCCTGAGCAGTTCTTC. Encoded protein: CASSSQSGRVPEQFF. The rearrangement joins TRBV5-1 to TRBJ2-1, with 8 bases matching TRBD2. Germline lookup yields CDR1 SGHRS and CDR2 YFSETQ. The CDR3 contains 15 residues. V lost 3 bases and J lost 9; bases outside the gene matches: 11.

This clonotype was recorded at least ten times. The gene calls are TRBV7-9 and TRBJ2-6; TRBD1 matches at 7 bases. Germline loops: CDR1 SEHNR, CDR2 FQNEAQ (reference sequence). CDR3 length equals 16 residues. After removal of 4 bases from V and 2 bases from J, the junction contained 5 bases not matched to a gene. Here the CDR3 reads CASSYTGTAGANVLTF. CDR3 sequence (DNA): TGTGCCAGCAGCTATACGGGGACAGCTGGGGCCAACGTCCTGACTTTC.

This clonotype was counted at least ten times. The rearrangement uses TRBV5-4 and TRBJ2-2; D may be TRBD1 or TRBD2 (5 bases each). The ends were cut back, 2 bases at V and 7 bases at J, with 18 bases in the middle. CDR1 is SGHNT and CDR2 is YYREEE in the germline V gene (reference sequence). The CDR3 totals 16 residues. CDR3 region: CASSLGGQGVVGELFF. CDR3 sequence (DNA): TGTGCCAGCAGCTTAGGCGGGCAGGGAGTTGTCGGGGAGCTGTTTTTT.

At least ten counts were recorded for this clonotype. The chain carries TRBV5-1 and TRBJ2-7; TRBD2 aligns across 7 bases. J was trimmed by 2 bases and V by 6 bases; bases with no gene match: 8. Germline-derived CDR1 and CDR2 are SGHRS and YFSETQ. CDR3 length equals 14 residues. The DNA of the CDR3 is TGCGCCAGCACCCCCCCGGGGGGAACCTACGAGCAGTACTTC. Encoded protein: CASTPPGGTYEQYF.

This clonotype is a singleton in its sample. A much larger clonotype is one base distant, so this may be a read error. The V and J genes are TRBV3-1 and TRBJ1-5; D gene ambiguous. The germline V gene has CDR1 LGHDT and CDR2 YNNKEL (reference sequence). CDR3 length equals 12 residues. The DNA for the CDR3 is TGTGCCAGCGGCCAAAACAATCAGCCCCAGCATTTT. It translates to CASGQNNQPQHF.

This clonotype was seen repeatedly, ten times or more. V gene TRBV18 combines with J gene TRBJ2-7; 10 nucleotides align to TRBD1. This CDR3 spans 15 amino acids. The V segment lost 3 bases and the J segment 0 bases; nucleotides outside the gene matches: 2. CDR1 is KGHSH and CDR2 is LQKENI in the germline V gene. The CDR3 DNA reads as TGTGCCAGCTCACCCGGGGACAGGGGCTCCTACGAGCAGTACTTC. The encoded protein is CASSPGDRGSYEQYF.

This clonotype has only a few counts. The V and J genes are TRBV21-1 and TRBJ1-6. TRBV21-1 constitutes a pseudogene. The CDR3 is 19 residues long. The CDR3 coding sequence is TGTGCCAGCAGCAAAGGACGGGTTCATCGCTTCTCCTATAATTCACCCCTCCACTTT. Protein: CASSKGRVHRFSYNSPLHF.

This clonotype was seen a handful of times. This rearrangement joins TRBV7-2 to TRBJ1-5, with D perhaps matching TRBD1 (5 bases). Germline-derived CDR1 and CDR2 are SGHTA and FQGNSA. Trimming took 5 bases from V and 7 from J, leaving 18 bases between them. The CDR3 runs to 15 residues. The CDR3 protein is CASSPGWGEGQPQHF. CDR3 bases: TGTGCCAGCAGCCCCGGATGGGGGGAGGGCCAGCCCCAGCATTTT.

This clonotype showed up many times. This chain joins TRBV7-2 and TRBJ2-7, with TRBD2 matching 16 bases. Trimming took 5 bases from V and 4 from J; bases not matched to a gene: 5. There are 16 residues in the CDR3. Germline values: CDR1 SGHTA, CDR2 FQGNSA. CDR3 DNA: TGTGCCAGCAGCCCACGGGGACTAGCGGGAGGGTACGAGCAGTACTTC. Residues: CASSPRGLAGGYEQYF.

This clonotype was detected many times. The chain links TRBV15 to TRBJ1-5; TRBD1 agrees at 9 bases. Germline CDR1 and CDR2: LNHNV and YYDKDF (reference sequence). The CDR3 totals 14 residues. The V and J ends lost 5 bases and 3 bases, in that order; junction bases with no gene match: 2. CDR3 sequence reads: CATSRDRDNQPQHF. The CDR3 coding sequence is TGTGCCACCAGCCGGGACAGGGACAATCAGCCCCAGCATTTT. The whole variable domain, filled in from reference TRBV15 and TRBJ1-5, reads DAMVIQNPRYQVTQFGKPVTLSCSQTLNHNVMYWYQQKSSQAPKLLFHYYDKDFNNEADTPDNFQSRRPNTSFCFLDIRSPGLGDTAMYLCATSRDRDNQPQHFGDGTRLSIL.

Remarks on this clonotype: A much larger clone differs by one base, so this may be a read error. The chain has TRBV18 and TRBJ2-5; TRBD2 aligns across 9 bases. The CDR3 consists of 16 residues. After removal of 2 bases from V and 7 bases from J, the junction contained 11 bases not matched to a gene. The V gene's germline CDR1 is KGHSH and CDR2 LQKENI. In DNA, the CDR3 is TGTGCCAGCTCACCAACTGGACTAGCGCTTGGTGGGACCCAGTACTTC. Its protein product is CASSPTGLALGGTQYF.

Ten or more counts support this clonotype. V and J are TRBV5-4 and TRBJ2-1; 8 nucleotides match TRBD2. With 6 bases clipped from V and 5 bases from J, the junction kept 10 bases outside the gene matches. The length of the CDR3 is 15 residues. The germline V gene has CDR1 SGHNT and CDR2 YYREEE (reference sequence). The CDR3 coding sequence is TGTGCCAGCATCCCCGGACTAGCAGCGCACAATGAGCAGTTCTTC. Translating it yields CASIPGLAAHNEQFF.

This clonotype has ten or more counts. The chain has TRBV5-1 and TRBJ2-1; 10 positions match TRBD2. There are 16 residues in the CDR3. The junction had 12 bases not matched to a gene; V was cut back by 7 bases and J by 5 bases. CDR1 and CDR2 (germline): SGHRS, YFSETQ. CDR3 sequence reads: CASGRGLAGGNNEQFF. The CDR3 DNA reads TGCGCCAGCGGTCGGGGATTAGCGGGAGGAAACAATGAGCAGTTCTTC.

In regard to this clonotype: Since a much larger clone is just one base distant, this may be a read error. In nucleotides, the CDR3 is TGCAGTGCAGGCAACGGACAGGGAAGGGCAGCTTTCTTT. Protein product: CSAGNGQGRAAFF. V is TRBV20-1 and J is TRBJ1-1, with 8 bases that match TRBD1. The V and J ends lost 6 bases and 10 bases, in that order; junction bases with no gene match: 13. The CDR3 covers 13 residues. In germline, CDR1 is DFQATT, CDR2 SNEGSKA (reference sequence).

About this clonotype: A much larger clone is a single base away; this may be a read error. The J gene is TRBJ2-7, the V gene TRBV6-2 or TRBV6-3; 11 positions match TRBD2. Germline V gene data show CDR1 as MNHEY and CDR2 as SVGEGT. J was trimmed by 4 bases and V by 2 bases; bases with no gene match: 7. This CDR3 has 16 residues. The CDR3 region has the DNA TGTGCCAGCAGTTACAGAGTAGCGGGAGGGCGATACGAGCAGTACTTC. Residues: CASSYRVAGGRYEQYF.

The V call is TRBV28, the J call TRBJ2-2; 8 bases are a match to TRBD2. The CDR3 sequence is 15 residues long. Germline CDR1 and CDR2: MDHEN and SYDVKM. The V and J ends lost 5 bases and 5 bases, in that order; junction bases with no gene match: 7. The CDR3 DNA reads as TGTGCCAGCAGTCTGGCGGGAGGCCCTACCGGGGAGCTGTTTTTT. It specifies CASSLAGGPTGELFF.

Only a few counts were recorded for this clonotype. V and J are TRBV30 and TRBJ1-1; D gene uncertain. This CDR3 has 11 amino acids. Trimming pared 4 bases from V and 11 bases from J, leaving 14 bases between. Germline assignment: CDR1 GTSNPN and CDR2 SVGIG (reference sequence). Here the CDR3 DNA reads TGTGCCTGGACCGACTGGGAGAAGGCTTTCTTT. It encodes CAWTDWEKAFF.